The rows below give T cell receptor beta chains drawn from one sample of a study of cytomegalovirus exposure and HLA in healthy donors. Sequencing used immunoSEQ multiplex PCR; TCRdb keeps in-frame clones, though not all of them. The sample has around 200,000 clones, around 80% seen once; the top ten hold roughly 2.5%. Source material: PBMCs. The source is a woman aged 55-70 years in good health and CMV-seropositive. The CDR3 runs from the conserved cysteine through the conserved F or W. The D gene is left open where the match is weak.

TRBJ2-3	TRBD2	TRBV15	CATSLRLAGSTDTQYF	TGTGCCACCAGCTTGCGACTAGCGGGGAGCACAGATACGCAGTATTTT
TRBJ2-1	TRBD2	TRBV7-2	CASSRTSGRNNEQFF	TGTGCCAGCAGCCGCACTAGCGGACGAAACAATGAGCAGTTCTTC
TRBJ1-1	.	TRBV30	CAWSAALSGNTEAFF	TGTGCCTGGAGTGCCGCGCTCTCAGGGAACACTGAAGCTTTCTTT
TRBJ2-5	.	TRBV19	CASSPTGAETQYF	TGTGCCAGTAGCCCGACAGGAGCAGAGACCCAGTACTTC
TRBJ2-1	.	TRBV2	CASSELVLVQFF	TGTGCCAGCAGTGAATTAGTACTAGTTCAGTTCTTC
TRBJ2-3	.	TRBV21-1	CASSKAVAGVRHTQYF	TGTGCCAGCAGCAAAGCTGTAGCGGGAGTACGACATACGCAGTATTTT
TRBJ1-1	TRBD1	TRBV5-1	CASSGQGQETEAFF	TGCGCCAGCAGCGGACAGGGGCAGGAGACTGAAGCTTTCTTT
TRBJ2-5	.	TRBV9	CASSVDGVRETQYF	TGTGCCAGCAGCGTAGATGGCGTGAGGGAGACCCAGTACTTC
TRBJ1-6	.	TRBV6-4	CASSRQSGRVSPLHF	TGTGCCAGCAGTAGGCAGTCCGGCCGGGTTTCACCCCTCCACTTT
TRBJ2-2	TRBD2	TRBV7-2	CASSILAVTGELFF	TGTGCCAGCAGCATACTAGCGGTAACCGGGGAGCTGTTTTTT
TRBJ2-4	.	TRBV28	CASSARVEGIQYF	TGTGCCAGCAGTGCGAGGGTGGAAGGCATTCAGTACTTC